This T cell receptor beta chain was retrieved from a study of T cell responses to AZD1222 COVID-19 vaccine. Study-wide context: Second-dose groups at about 4 or about 12 weeks were pooled. Whole-study findings and limits: Repertoires were sampled only after the peak T cell response. White British ancestry dominated among donors, who included more females, and clonal diversity was possibly underestimated.

Measured with immunoSEQ multiplex PCR; TCRdb has only the in-frame clones, and not every one. Of some 86,000 clones in the sample, roughly 94% were seen once. Germline values: CDR1 LNHDA, CDR2 SQIVND (reference sequence). There are 15 residues in the CDR3. The germline V and J ends were trimmed by 5 bases and 8 bases, with 19 bases remaining between them. With respect to this clone: The antigen remains undetermined.

This material consisted of peripheral blood, taken on day 0 of AZD1222 vaccination. This chain uses TRBV19 with TRBJ1-5; D not resolved. This sequence originates from an adult in good health. The CDR3 bases are TGTGCCAGTAGTCCCCTAACTAGACCAATTGAGCCCCAGCATTTT. Protein: CASSPLTRPIEPQHF.